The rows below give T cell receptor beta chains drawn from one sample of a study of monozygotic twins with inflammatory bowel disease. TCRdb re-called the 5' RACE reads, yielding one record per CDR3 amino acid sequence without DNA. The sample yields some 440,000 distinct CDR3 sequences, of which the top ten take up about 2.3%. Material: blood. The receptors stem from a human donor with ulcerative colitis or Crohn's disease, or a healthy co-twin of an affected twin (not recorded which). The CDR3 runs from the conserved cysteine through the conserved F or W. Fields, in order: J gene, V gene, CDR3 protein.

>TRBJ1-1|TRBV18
CASVGQGGTEAFF
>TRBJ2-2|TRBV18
CASSPGGPNTGELFF
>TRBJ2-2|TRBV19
CASSRSTGQGELFF
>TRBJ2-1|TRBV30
CAWKRGSPANEQFF
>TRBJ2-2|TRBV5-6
CASSSPGRERHTGELFF
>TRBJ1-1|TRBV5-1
CASSLALGPNTEAFF
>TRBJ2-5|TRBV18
CASSPNGETQYF
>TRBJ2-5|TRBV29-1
CSVQGGQHFQETQYF
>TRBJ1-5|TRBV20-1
CSASRAGNQPQHF
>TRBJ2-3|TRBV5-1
CASSFDRTSTDTQYF
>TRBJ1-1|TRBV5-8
CASSLGLKTAGAEAFF
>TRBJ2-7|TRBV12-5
CASGLVLITGLAGTSSYEQYF
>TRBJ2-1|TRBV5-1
CASSLAPVSYNEQFF
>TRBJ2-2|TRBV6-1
CASESQRGTGELFF
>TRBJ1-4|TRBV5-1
CASSLSGNEKLFF
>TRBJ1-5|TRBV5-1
CASSTGQVNQPQHF
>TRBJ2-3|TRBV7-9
CASSFSGGLSPDTQYF
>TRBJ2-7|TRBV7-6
CASSLLGQVSYEQYF
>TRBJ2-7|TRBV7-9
CASSSGVSHPYEQYF
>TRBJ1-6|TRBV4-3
CASSQDGGSPLHF
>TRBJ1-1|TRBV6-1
CASSENRQNTEAFF
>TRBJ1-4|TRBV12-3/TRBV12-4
CASRTGTPGANEKLFF
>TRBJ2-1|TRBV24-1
CATPRENEQFF
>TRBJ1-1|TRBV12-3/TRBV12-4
CASVWTGGTEAFF
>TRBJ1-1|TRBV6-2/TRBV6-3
CASSYGNSEAFF
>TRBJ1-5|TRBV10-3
CAIPRVVEQPQHF
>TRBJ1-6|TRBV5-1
CASSLDGAAPLHF
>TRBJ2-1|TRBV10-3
CAISLTRARNEQFF
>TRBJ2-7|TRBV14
CASSLDGHEQYF
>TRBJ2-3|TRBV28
CATLPGAGGLGDTQYF
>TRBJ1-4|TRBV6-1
CASSPGHRAEDEKLFF
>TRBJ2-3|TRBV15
CATSRPLAGGTDTQYF
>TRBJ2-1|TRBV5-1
CASSSPESSYNEQFF
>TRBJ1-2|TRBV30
CALYGTGNGYTF
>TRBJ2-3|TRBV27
CASSLWPSTDTQYF
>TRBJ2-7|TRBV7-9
CASSLGMETYEQYF
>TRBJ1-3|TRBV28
CASSSGGAGNTIYF
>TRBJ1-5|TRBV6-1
CASRLNRGSGPQHF
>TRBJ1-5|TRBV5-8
CATRPGNQPQHF
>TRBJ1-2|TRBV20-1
CSADGTGGDNYGYTF
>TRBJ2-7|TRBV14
CASSQTGETYEQYF
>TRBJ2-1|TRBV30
CAWIWASGRYNEQFF
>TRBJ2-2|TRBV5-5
CASSPPARRGTGELFF
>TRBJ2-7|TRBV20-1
CSARVAGGTYEQYF
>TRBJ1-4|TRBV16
CASSQSGRGGEKLFF
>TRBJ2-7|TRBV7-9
CASSGSGGLYF
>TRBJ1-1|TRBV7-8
CASSLRRVGTEAFF